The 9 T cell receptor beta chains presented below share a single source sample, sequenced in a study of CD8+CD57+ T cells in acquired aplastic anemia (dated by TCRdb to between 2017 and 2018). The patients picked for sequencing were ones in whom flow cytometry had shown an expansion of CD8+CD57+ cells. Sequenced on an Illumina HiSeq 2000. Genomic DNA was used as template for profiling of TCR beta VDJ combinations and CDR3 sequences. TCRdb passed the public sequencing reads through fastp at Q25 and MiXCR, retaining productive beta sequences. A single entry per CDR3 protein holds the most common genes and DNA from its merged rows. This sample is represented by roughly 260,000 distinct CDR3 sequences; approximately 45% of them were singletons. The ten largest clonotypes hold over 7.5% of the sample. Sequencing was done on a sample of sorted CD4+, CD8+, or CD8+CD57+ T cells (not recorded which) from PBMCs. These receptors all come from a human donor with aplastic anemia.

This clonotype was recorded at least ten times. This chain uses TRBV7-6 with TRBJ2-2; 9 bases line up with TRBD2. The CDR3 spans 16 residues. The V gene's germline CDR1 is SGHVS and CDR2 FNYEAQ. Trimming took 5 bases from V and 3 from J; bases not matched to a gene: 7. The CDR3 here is CASSPELAGDTGELFF. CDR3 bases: TGTGCCAGCAGCCCAGAATTAGCGGGGGACACCGGGGAGCTGTTTTTT. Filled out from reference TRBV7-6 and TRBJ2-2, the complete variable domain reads GAGVSQSPRYKVTKRGQDVALRCDPISGHVSLYWYRQALGQGPEFLTYFNYEAQQDKSGLPNDRFSAERPEGSISTLTIQRTEQRDSAMYRCASSPELAGDTGELFFGEGSRLTVL.

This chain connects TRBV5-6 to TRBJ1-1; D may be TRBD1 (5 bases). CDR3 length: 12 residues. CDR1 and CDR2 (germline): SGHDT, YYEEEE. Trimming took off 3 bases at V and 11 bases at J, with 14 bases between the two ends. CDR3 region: CASSSYRRLAFF. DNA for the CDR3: TGTGCCAGCAGCTCATACAGGAGGCTTGCTTTCTTT.

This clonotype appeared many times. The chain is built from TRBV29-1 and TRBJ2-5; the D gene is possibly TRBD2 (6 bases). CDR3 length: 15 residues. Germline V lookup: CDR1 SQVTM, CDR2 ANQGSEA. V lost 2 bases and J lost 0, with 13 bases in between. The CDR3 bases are TGCAGCGTTGAACTGTGGGGGGAATACCAAGAGACCCAGTACTTC. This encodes CSVELWGEYQETQYF. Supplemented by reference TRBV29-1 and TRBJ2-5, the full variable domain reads SAVISQKPSRDICQRGTSLTIQCQVDSQVTMMFWYRQQPGQSLTLIATANQGSEATYESGFVIDKFPISRPNLTFSTLTVSNMSPEDSSIYLCSVELWGEYQETQYFGPGTRLLVL.

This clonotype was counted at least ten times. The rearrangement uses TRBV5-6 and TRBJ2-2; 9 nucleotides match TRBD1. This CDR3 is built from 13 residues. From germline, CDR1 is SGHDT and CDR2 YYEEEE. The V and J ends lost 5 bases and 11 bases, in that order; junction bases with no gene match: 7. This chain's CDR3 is CASRGQGIGELFF. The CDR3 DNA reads TGTGCCAGCAGGGGACAGGGCATAGGCGAGCTGTTTTTT. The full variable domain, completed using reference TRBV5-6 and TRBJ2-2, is DAGVTQSPTHLIKTRGQQVTLRCSPKSGHDTVSWYQQALGQGPQFIFQYYEEEERQRGNFPDRFSGHQFPNYSSELNVNALLLGDSALYLCASRGQGIGELFFGEGSRLTVL.

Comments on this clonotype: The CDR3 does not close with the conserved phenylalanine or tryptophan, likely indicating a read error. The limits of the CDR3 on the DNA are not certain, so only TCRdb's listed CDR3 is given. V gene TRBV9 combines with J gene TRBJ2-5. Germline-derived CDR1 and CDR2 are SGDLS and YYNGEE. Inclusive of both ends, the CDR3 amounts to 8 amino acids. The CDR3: CASSKVIR.

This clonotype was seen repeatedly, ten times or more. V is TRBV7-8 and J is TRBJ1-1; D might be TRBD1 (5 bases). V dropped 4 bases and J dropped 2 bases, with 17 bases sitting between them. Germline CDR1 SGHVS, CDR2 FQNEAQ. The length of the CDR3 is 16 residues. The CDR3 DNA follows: TGTGCCAGCAGCTACAAAACCAGACAGATAAACACTGAAGCTTTCTTT. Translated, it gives CASSYKTRQINTEAFF.

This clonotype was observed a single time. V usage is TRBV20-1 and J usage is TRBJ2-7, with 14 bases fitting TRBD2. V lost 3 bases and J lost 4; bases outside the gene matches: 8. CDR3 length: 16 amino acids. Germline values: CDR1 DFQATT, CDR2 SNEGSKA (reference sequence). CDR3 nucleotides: TGCAGTGCTAGGCTGACTAGCGGGAGGGAGAGGTACGAGCAGTACTTC. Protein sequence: CSARLTSGRERYEQYF.

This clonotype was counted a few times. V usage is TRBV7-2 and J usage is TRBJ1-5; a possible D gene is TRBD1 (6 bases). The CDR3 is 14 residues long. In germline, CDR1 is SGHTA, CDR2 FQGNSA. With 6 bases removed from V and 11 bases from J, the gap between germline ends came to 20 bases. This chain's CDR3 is CASSYEGDQETQHF. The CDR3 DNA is TGTGCCAGCAGTTACGAGGGGGACCAAGAGACCCAGCATTTT.

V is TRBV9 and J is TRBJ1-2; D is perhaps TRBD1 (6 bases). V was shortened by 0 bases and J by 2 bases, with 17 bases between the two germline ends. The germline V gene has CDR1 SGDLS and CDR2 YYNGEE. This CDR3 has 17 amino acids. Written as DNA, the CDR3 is TGTGCCAGCAGCGTAGGAGAAGGTGGGGGCCTCAACTATGGCTACACCTTC. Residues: CASSVGEGGGLNYGYTF.